These 3 T cell receptor beta chains share one sample of origin, sequenced in a study of PD-L1 blockade in urothelial cancer. Time point of the sample: pretreatment peripheral blood. Only in-frame clones appear in the TCRdb table, and some are missing; sequencing was by immunoSEQ multiplex PCR. This repertoire shows about 43,000 clones, around 82% found once; its top ten account for under 20%. The material sequenced was PBMCs, taken around atezolizumab (anti-PD-L1) treatment. Source of these receptors: a man between 60 and 75 years old with urothelial cancer.

This chain uses TRBV7-2 with TRBJ2-5; a weak D match, TRBD2 (5 bases). CDR3 length: 11 amino acids. CDR1 is SGHTA, CDR2 FQGNSA, per germline. V was clipped by 2 bases and J by 7 bases, with 5 bases between them. CDR3 sequence reads: CASSLTRTQYF. The CDR3 DNA follows: TGTGCCAGCAGCTTAACTAGGACCCAGTACTTC.

This chain joins TRBV11-1 and TRBJ2-7; 7 bases are shared with TRBD2. V dropped 4 bases and J dropped 1; count of bases not matched to a gene: 10. CDR1 and CDR2 from the germline V gene are SGHAT and FQDESV (reference sequence). The CDR3 length is 16 residues. CDR3 sequence (DNA): TGTGCCAGCAGCTCCTCACCCGGGACTACTTCCTACGAGCAGTACTTC. Its translation: CASSSSPGTTSYEQYF.

CDR3 DNA: TGTGCCAGCAGCGCGGGACTAGCGATGAGCTCCTACGAGCAGTACTTC. Translation: CASSAGLAMSSYEQYF. The chain combines TRBV7-2 with TRBJ2-7, with 10 bases identical to TRBD2. Trimming cost V 5 bases and J 0 bases; bases outside gene matches: 7. Germline V lookup: CDR1 SGHTA, CDR2 FQGNSA. This CDR3 region has 16 residues.